This TCR beta chain was recovered during a study of shared clonotypes between healthy human individuals. The study, taken as a whole, reports: As a rule, naive subsets had a larger estimated richness than memory subsets. At large depth, rarefaction still showed sorted-subset sequencing to be incomplete.

Libraries were prepared by immunoSEQ multiplex PCR; TCRdb keeps only in-frame clonotypes and omits some of them. In the table there are around 550,000 clones, roughly 95% of which are singletons. CD45RO negativity and positive selection for CCR7 defined naive CD8 cells, a population that excluded terminally differentiated effector memory CD45RA+ cells. The V end was cut by 0 bases, the J end by 2 bases, with 11 bases between. The CDR3 length is 16 residues. The V gene's germline CDR1 is LNHNV and CDR2 YYDKDF (reference sequence). As for this clone: Its antigen remains unidentified.

This sequence joins TRBV15 and TRBJ1-3; D is uncertain. Specimen: naive CD8+ T cells sorted from blood. The clonotype was recovered from a young woman in good health. The CDR3 bases are TGTGCCACCAGCAGAGAAAAGATGGGGACTGGAAACACCATATATTTT. Translated, it gives CATSREKMGTGNTIYF.